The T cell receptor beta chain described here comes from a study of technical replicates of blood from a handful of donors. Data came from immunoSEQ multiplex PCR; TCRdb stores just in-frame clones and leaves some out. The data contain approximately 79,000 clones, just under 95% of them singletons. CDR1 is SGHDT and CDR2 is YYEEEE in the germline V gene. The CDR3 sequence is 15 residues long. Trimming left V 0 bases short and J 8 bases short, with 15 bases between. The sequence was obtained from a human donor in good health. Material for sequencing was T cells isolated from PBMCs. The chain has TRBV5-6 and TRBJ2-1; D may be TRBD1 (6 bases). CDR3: CASSLAFWTVDEQFF. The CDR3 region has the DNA TGTGCCAGCAGCTTGGCTTTTTGGACAGTGGATGAGCAGTTCTTC.